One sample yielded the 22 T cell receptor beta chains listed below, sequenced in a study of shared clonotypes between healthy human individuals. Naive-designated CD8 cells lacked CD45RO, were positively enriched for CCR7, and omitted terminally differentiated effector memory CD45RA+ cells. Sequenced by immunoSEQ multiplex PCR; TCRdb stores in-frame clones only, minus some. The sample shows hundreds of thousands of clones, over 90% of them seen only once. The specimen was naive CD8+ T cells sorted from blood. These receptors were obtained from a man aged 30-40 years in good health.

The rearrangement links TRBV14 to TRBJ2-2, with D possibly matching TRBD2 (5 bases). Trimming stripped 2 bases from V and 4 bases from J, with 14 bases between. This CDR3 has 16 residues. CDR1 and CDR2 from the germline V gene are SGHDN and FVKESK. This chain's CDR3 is CASSQLEDWGTGELFF. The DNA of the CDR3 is TGTGCCAGCAGCCAACTTGAGGACTGGGGCACCGGGGAGCTGTTTTTT.

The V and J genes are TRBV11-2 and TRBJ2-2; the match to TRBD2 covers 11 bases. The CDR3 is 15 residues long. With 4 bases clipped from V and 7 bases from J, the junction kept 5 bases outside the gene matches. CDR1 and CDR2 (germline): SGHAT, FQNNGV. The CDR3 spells CASSSVAGGGGELFF. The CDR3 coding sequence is TGTGCCAGCAGCTCAGTAGCGGGAGGGGGCGGGGAGCTGTTTTTT.

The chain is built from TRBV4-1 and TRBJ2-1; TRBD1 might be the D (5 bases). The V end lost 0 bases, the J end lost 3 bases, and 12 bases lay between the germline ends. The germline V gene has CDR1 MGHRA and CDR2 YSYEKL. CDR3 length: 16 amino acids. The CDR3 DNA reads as TGCGCCAGCAGCCAAGAAAGGGGTCCCCTCTACAATGAGCAGTTCTTC. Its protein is CASSQERGPLYNEQFF.

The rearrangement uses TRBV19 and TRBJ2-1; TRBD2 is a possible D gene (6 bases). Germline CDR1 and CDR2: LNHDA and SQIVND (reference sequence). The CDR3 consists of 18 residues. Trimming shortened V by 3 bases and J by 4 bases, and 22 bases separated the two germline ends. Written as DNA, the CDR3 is TGTGCCAGTAGTATCCCCCCTCGGGTTGCGGGGTATTACAATGAGCAGTTCTTC. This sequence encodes CASSIPPRVAGYYNEQFF. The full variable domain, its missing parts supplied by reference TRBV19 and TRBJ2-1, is DGGITQSPKYLFRKEGQNVTLSCEQNLNHDAMYWYRQDPGQGLRLIYYSQIVNDFQKGDIAEGYSVSREKKESFPLTVTSAQKNPTAFYLCASSIPPRVAGYYNEQFFGPGTRLTVL.

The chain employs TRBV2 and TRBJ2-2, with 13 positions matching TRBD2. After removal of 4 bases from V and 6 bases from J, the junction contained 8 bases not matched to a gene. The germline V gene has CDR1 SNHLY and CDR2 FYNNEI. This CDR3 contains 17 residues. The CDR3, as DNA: TGTGCCAGCAGTGGGACTAGCGGGAGTCAAGTCTCCGGGGAGCTGTTTTTT. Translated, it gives CASSGTSGSQVSGELFF.

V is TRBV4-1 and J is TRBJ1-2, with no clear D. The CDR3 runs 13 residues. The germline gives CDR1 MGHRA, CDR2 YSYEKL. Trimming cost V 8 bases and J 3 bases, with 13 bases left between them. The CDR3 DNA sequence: TGCGCCAGCGGACCGCAGGCTGACTATGGCTACACCTTC. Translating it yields CASGPQADYGYTF.

CDR3 coding DNA: TGTGCCAGCAGCCCTACCACCAGCGGGAGAGTTAACACCGGGGAGCTGTTTTTT. Translating gives CASSPTTSGRVNTGELFF. This sequence joins TRBV11-2 and TRBJ2-2, with TRBD2 identical over 8 bases. With 5 bases clipped from V and 2 bases from J, the junction kept 13 bases outside the gene matches. Germline V gene sequence: CDR1 SGHAT, CDR2 FQNNGV. The CDR3 length is 18 residues.

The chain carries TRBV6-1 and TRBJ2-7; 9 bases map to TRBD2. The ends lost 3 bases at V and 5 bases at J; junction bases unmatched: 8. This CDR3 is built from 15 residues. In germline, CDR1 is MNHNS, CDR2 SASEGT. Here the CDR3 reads CASSDLAGGVDEQYF. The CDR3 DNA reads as TGTGCCAGCAGTGATTTGGCGGGAGGGGTAGACGAGCAGTACTTC.

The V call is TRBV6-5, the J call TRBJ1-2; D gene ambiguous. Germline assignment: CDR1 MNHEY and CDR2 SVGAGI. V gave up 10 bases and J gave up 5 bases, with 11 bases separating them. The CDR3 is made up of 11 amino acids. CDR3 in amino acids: CATSGGYGYTF. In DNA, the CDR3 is TGTGCCACTTCGGGAGGGTATGGCTACACCTTC.

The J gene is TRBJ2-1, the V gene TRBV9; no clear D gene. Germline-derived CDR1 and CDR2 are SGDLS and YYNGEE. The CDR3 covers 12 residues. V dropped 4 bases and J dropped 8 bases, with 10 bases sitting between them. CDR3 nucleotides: TGTGCCAGCAGCCCAGACCTTGATGAGCAGTTCTTC. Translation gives CASSPDLDEQFF.

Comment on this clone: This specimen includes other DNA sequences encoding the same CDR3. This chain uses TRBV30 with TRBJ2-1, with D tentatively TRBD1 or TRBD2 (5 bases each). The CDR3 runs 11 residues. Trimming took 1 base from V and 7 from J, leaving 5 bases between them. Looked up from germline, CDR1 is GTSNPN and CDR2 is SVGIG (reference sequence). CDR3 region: CAWSGGNEQFF. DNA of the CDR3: TGTGCCTGGAGTGGGGGGAATGAGCAGTTCTTC.

Written as DNA, the CDR3 is TGCGCCAGCAGCTTGAATCGGGAGGGCCAGGTTGAGCAGTTCTTC. This encodes CASSLNREGQVEQFF. This chain connects TRBV5-1 to TRBJ2-1; 8 nucleotides agree with TRBD2. Germline V CDR1 and CDR2: SGHRS, YFSETQ. CDR3 length equals 15 residues. V was pared by 1 base and J by 9 bases, with 9 bases of the junction left unmatched.

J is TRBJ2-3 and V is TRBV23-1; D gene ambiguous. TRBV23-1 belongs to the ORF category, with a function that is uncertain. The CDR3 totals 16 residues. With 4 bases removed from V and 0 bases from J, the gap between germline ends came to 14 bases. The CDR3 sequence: CASSRSRIASTDTQYF. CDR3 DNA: TGCGCCAGCAGTCGGTCTAGAATCGCTAGCACAGATACGCAGTATTTT.

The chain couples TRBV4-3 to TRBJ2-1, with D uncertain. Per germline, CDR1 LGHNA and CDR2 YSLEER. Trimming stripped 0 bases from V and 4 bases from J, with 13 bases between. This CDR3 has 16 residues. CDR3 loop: CASSQDSVGKYNEQFF. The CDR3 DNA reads TGCGCCAGCAGCCAAGATAGTGTGGGGAAATACAATGAGCAGTTCTTC.

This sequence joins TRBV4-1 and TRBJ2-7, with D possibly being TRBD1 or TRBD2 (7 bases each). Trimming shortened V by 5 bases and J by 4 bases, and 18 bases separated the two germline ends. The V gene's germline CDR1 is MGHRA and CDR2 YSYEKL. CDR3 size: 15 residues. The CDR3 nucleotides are TGCGCCAGCAGCTACCAGGGGGGGCTTTTATACGAGCAGTACTTC. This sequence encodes CASSYQGGLLYEQYF.

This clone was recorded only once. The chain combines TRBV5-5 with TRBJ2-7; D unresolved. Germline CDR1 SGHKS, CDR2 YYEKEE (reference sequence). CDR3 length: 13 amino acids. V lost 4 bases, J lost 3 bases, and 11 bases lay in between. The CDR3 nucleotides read TGTGCCAGCAGCAGAAACCAGTTCTACGAGCAGTACTTC. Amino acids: CASSRNQFYEQYF. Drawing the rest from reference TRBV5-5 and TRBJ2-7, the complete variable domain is DAGVTQSPTHLIKTRGQQVTLRCSPISGHKSVSWYQQVLGQGPQFIFQYYEKEERGRGNFPDRFSARQFPNYSSELNVNALLLGDSALYLCASSRNQFYEQYFGPGTRLTVT.

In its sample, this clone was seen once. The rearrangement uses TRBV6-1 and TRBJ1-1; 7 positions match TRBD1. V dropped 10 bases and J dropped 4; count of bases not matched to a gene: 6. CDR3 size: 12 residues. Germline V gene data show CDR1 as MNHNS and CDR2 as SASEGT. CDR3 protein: CAIQGLITEAFF. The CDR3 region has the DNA TGTGCCATACAGGGGTTAATCACTGAAGCTTTCTTT.

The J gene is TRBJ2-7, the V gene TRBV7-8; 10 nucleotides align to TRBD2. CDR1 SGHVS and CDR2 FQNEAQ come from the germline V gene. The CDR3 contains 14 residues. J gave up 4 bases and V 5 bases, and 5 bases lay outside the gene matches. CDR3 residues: CASSPGTSVYEQYF. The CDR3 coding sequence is TGTGCCAGCAGCCCCGGGACTAGCGTTTACGAGCAGTACTTC.

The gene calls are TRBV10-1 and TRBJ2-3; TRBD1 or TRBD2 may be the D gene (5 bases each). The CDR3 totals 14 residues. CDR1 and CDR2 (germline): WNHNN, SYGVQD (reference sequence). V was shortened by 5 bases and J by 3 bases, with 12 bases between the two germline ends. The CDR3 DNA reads TGCGCCAGCAGTACCGGGACGGTAACAGATACGCAGTATTTT. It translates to CASSTGTVTDTQYF.

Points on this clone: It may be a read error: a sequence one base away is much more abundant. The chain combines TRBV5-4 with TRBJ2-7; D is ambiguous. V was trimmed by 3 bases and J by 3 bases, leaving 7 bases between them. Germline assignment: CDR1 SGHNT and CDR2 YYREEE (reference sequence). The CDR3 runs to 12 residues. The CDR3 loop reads CASSSDFYEQYF. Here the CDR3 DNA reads TGTGCCAGCAGCTCCGACTTCTACGAGCAGTACTTC.

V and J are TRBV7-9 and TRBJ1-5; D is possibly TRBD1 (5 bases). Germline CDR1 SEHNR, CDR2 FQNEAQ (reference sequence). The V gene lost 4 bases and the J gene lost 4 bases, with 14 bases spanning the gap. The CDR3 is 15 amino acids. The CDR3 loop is CASSSSDSTNQPQHF. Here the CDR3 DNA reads TGTGCCAGCAGCTCGTCCGACAGCACGAATCAGCCCCAGCATTTT.

CDR3 nucleotides: TGCGCCAGCAGCCAAGACCCGGCATGGGGTGAGCAGTACTTC. This translates into CASSQDPAWGEQYF. J is TRBJ2-7 and V is TRBV4-3; D gene unclear. The ends were cut back, 0 bases at V and 7 bases at J, with 13 bases in the middle. The CDR3 is 14 amino acids. Germline V gene data show CDR1 as LGHNA and CDR2 as YSLEER.